This T cell receptor beta chain was identified during a study of cytomegalovirus exposure and HLA in healthy donors. Study-wide results and caveats: Most TCR sequences were seen very rarely across donors, but some public TCRs occurred in many. Researchers counted around 160 TCR beta chains as cytomegalovirus-associated.

With V trimmed by 3 bases and J by 12 bases, 7 bases remained unmatched. CDR3 length equals 12 residues. Germline V gene sequence: CDR1 SQVTM, CDR2 ANQGSEA. With 60 Vbeta and 13 Jbeta primers, the PCR was carried out. Method: immunoSEQ multiplex PCR; TCRdb's copy keeps in-frame clones and lacks some. The sample carries tens of thousands of clones, around 67% recorded once. In this sample, this clone turned up a few times. Its antigen is unidentified. The sequencing sample was made of PBMCs. This TCR derives from a human donor in good health. The chain joins TRBV29-1 to TRBJ2-2; 7 positions agree with TRBD1. The CDR3 coding sequence is TGCAGCGTTGATAACACAGGGGAAAAGCTGTTTTTT. It specifies CSVDNTGEKLFF.